The 12 T cell receptor beta chains below come from one sample, sequenced in a study of response to subunit inactivated influenza vaccine. From the RT-PCR reads, TCRdb called clonotypes with MiXCR, one entry per CDR3 protein. Of 500,000 to 750,000 distinct CDR3 sequences listed, 11% to 15% are singletons. The source was PBMCs from blood, collected 12 days after vaccination. The receptors shown here come from a man aged 45-65 years who received an inactivated influenza vaccine.

J is TRBJ2-3 and V is TRBV27, with D possibly TRBD2 on 6 matching bases. The CDR3 runs 15 residues. Germline CDR1 is MNHEY and CDR2 is SMNVEV (reference sequence). The V gene lost 0 bases and the J gene lost 2 bases, with 9 bases spanning the gap. CDR3 sequence: CASSLSGTYTDTQYF. CDR3 sequence (DNA): TGTGCCAGCAGTTTATCAGGGACTTACACAGATACGCAGTATTTT.

This clonotype was observed at least ten times. The J gene is TRBJ1-6, the V gene TRBV20-1; no reliable D call. CDR3 length: 15 residues. Trimming took off 3 bases at V and 6 bases at J, with 15 bases between the two ends. Germline V CDR1 and CDR2: DFQATT, SNEGSKA (reference sequence). In DNA, the CDR3 is TGCAGTGCTAGTGATAGTAGAAGGCCTAATTCACCCCTCCACTTT. It encodes CSASDSRRPNSPLHF.

This clonotype was counted ten times or more. V usage is TRBV12-3 or TRBV12-4 and J usage is TRBJ2-3; TRBD2 aligns across 7 bases. The CDR3 has 14 residues. V trimming: 4 bases; J trimming: 0 bases; junction bases outside the gene matches: 1. The CDR3 region has the DNA TGTGCCAGCAGTTCTAGCGGTAGCACAGATACGCAGTATTTT. Its protein product is CASSSSGSTDTQYF.

This clonotype was detected only a few times. V is TRBV20-1 and J is TRBJ2-3; 8 bases map to TRBD2. The J segment lost 5 bases and the V segment lost 0 bases, leaving 10 bases of the junction unmatched. Germline V gives CDR1 DFQATT, CDR2 SNEGSKA (reference sequence). The CDR3 is made up of 16 amino acids. CDR3 region: CSARDARGGLGDTQYF. CDR3 DNA sequence: TGCAGTGCTAGAGATGCACGGGGGGGCCTGGGAGATACGCAGTATTTT.

The rearrangement joins TRBV5-6 to TRBJ2-2; D uncertain. The CDR3 runs to 12 residues. Germline V lookup: CDR1 SGHDT, CDR2 YYEEEE. The ends were cut back, 3 bases at V and 7 bases at J, with 7 bases in the middle. CDR3 loop: CASSSPHGELFF. The DNA for the CDR3 is TGTGCCAGCAGCTCACCGCACGGGGAGCTGTTTTTT.

The chain employs TRBV28 and TRBJ2-3, with 10 nucleotides matching TRBD2. Per the germline V gene, CDR1 is MDHEN and CDR2 is SYDVKM. The CDR3 is 15 amino acids. The trim removed 4 bases at V and 8 bases at J, leaving 9 bases unmatched. The CDR3 region is CASSSTGLALGTQYF. The CDR3 DNA follows: TGTGCCAGCAGTTCTACGGGACTAGCGCTCGGTACGCAGTATTTT.

This clonotype has only a few counts. The V call is TRBV10-3, the J call TRBJ2-1; 9 positions match TRBD1. The CDR3 covers 16 residues. Trimming at V came to 2 bases and at J to 5 bases, leaving 7 bases not matched to a gene. The germline V gene encodes CDR1 ENHRY and CDR2 SYGVKD. The CDR3 reads CAISERTGVANNEQFF. In DNA, the CDR3 is TGTGCCATCAGTGAGAGGACAGGGGTCGCTAACAATGAGCAGTTCTTC.

This chain links TRBV28 with TRBJ1-6, with a weak D call TRBD1 (6 bases). This CDR3 comprises 15 residues. V lost 5 bases and J lost 7, with 15 bases in between. The germline V gene has CDR1 MDHEN and CDR2 SYDVKM. The CDR3 spells CASSTPGHGNSPLHF. The DNA for the CDR3 is TGTGCCAGCAGTACCCCGGGACACGGAAATTCACCCCTCCACTTT. Drawing the rest from reference TRBV28 and TRBJ1-6, the complete variable domain is DVKVTQSSRYLVKRTGEKVFLECVQDMDHENMFWYRQDPGLGLRLIYFSYDVKMKEKGDIPEGYSVSREKKERFSLILESASTNQTSMYLCASSTPGHGNSPLHFGNGTRLTVT.

This clonotype was counted between two and nine times. This sequence joins TRBV20-1 and TRBJ2-1, with 16 bases aligning to TRBD2. Losses at the gene ends were 6 bases for V and 7 bases for J; bases not matched to a gene: 12. The CDR3 is 17 amino acids. Germline V gives CDR1 DFQATT, CDR2 SNEGSKA (reference sequence). CDR3 loop: CSAITPGTSGRANEQFF. The CDR3 DNA reads TGCAGTGCCATAACTCCCGGGACTAGCGGGAGGGCAAATGAGCAGTTCTTC.

The table lists this clonotype with a few counts. The chain joins TRBV18 to TRBJ2-7, with 8 bases aligning to TRBD1. The CDR3 consists of 16 residues. Trimming removed 0 bases from V and 5 bases from J; junction bases left unmatched: 9. CDR1 KGHSH and CDR2 LQKENI come from the germline V gene. As DNA, the CDR3 is TGTGCCAGCTCACCACCTAAAGGACAGGGCCCCAACGAGCAGTACTTC. Protein product: CASSPPKGQGPNEQYF.

This clonotype was seen just once. V and J are TRBV6-2 or TRBV6-3 and TRBJ2-6; 8 bases are shared with TRBD1. This CDR3 is 19 amino acids long. Trimming at V came to 4 bases and at J to 0 bases, leaving 11 bases not matched to a gene. CDR1 and CDR2 from the germline V gene are MNHEY and SVGEGT. As DNA, the CDR3 is TGTGCCAGCAGTTGGCCGGGACAGGCATTTCTCTCTGGGGCCAACGTCCTGACTTTC. Translated, it gives CASSWPGQAFLSGANVLTF.

This clonotype was seen repeatedly, ten times or more. This sequence joins TRBV3-1 and TRBJ2-1; 8 nucleotides agree with TRBD2. The CDR3 has 14 amino acids. With 4 bases clipped from V and 4 bases from J, the junction kept 3 bases outside the gene matches. CDR1 and CDR2 from the germline V gene are LGHDT and YNNKEL (reference sequence). In nucleotides, the CDR3 is TGTGCCAGCAGCCCCGGGGGGGCGTACAATGAGCAGTTCTTC. It yields the protein CASSPGGAYNEQFF.